These T cell receptor beta chains were read from a single sample in a study of blood T cell repertoires in COVID-19. Generated by immunoSEQ multiplex PCR, the TCRdb table keeps only in-frame clones and is missing some. This table has approximately 300,000 clones, approximately 92% appearing once. Sequencing used peripheral blood. Receptors were obtained from a woman aged 25 to 39 with COVID-19, enrolled during active disease. Both conserved end residues are part of each CDR3. Each record gives: J gene, V gene, CDR3 length, CDR3 protein.

TRBJ2-3 TRBV28 15 CASSQGWHPTDTQYF
TRBJ2-7 TRBV15 12 CATSRDRVEQYF
TRBJ1-5 TRBV27 14 CASPRGHLNQPQHF
TRBJ1-6 TRBV28 14 CASSLDRAPGPLHF
TRBJ1-3 TRBV28 14 CASSSDSSGNTIYF
TRBJ1-1 TRBV28 14 CASSHTPFRSEAFF
TRBJ1-3 TRBV24-1 14 CATSDLRDKNTIYF
TRBJ2-3 TRBV7-9 15 CASSLGPKGIDTQYF
TRBJ1-2 TRBV5-1 12 CASSATQDGYTF
TRBJ2-1 TRBV11-2 12 CASSPLATEQFF
TRBJ1-4 TRBV5-1 13 CASSQGEGEKLFF
TRBJ2-5 TRBV5-1 14 CASSRGVGQETQYF
TRBJ2-4 TRBV11-1 15 CASSLTGRPTNIQYF
TRBJ2-5 TRBV7-9 14 CASSFTGGLETQYF
TRBJ2-2 TRBV5-1 15 CASSLDAGGTGELFF
TRBJ2-1 TRBV7-9 12 CASSLVSGEEFF
TRBJ2-7 TRBV28 16 CASSVYRVASAYEQYF
TRBJ2-3 TRBV10-3 15 CAISEPTPSTDTQYF
TRBJ2-3 TRBV7-9 13 CASRTTGADTQYF
TRBJ1-2 TRBV20-1 10 CSAFIGGYTF
TRBJ1-6 TRBV5-1 14 CASSLRKGDSPLHF
TRBJ2-7 TRBV7-9 13 CASSGQSSYEQYF
TRBJ2-7 TRBV7-9 14 CASSISGRAYEQYF
TRBJ2-2 TRBV28 16 CASRSMGQGNTGELFF
TRBJ2-1 TRBV7-9 15 CASSHSGSRLNEQFF
TRBJ1-1 TRBV7-9 12 CASSHRDLEAFF
TRBJ2-3 TRBV4-1 16 CASSRVLAGGTDTQYF
TRBJ1-5 TRBV7-8 13 CASSLDGGQPQHF
TRBJ1-1 TRBV19 14 CASSVFQGSTEAFF
TRBJ1-6 TRBV30 13 CAWREGYNSPLHF
TRBJ1-5 TRBV18 16 CASSPRRIRWDQPQHF
TRBJ1-3 TRBV5-1 14 CASADGGDGNTIYF
TRBJ1-4 TRBV19 15 CASSIPGGPNEKLFF
TRBJ1-1 TRBV4-1 14 CASSHTGGHTEAFF
TRBJ1-3 TRBV5-1 15 CASSFDTDSGNTIYF
TRBJ2-3 TRBV11-3 13 CASSERGTDTQYF
TRBJ2-3 TRBV9 15 CASSATSGPQGTQYF